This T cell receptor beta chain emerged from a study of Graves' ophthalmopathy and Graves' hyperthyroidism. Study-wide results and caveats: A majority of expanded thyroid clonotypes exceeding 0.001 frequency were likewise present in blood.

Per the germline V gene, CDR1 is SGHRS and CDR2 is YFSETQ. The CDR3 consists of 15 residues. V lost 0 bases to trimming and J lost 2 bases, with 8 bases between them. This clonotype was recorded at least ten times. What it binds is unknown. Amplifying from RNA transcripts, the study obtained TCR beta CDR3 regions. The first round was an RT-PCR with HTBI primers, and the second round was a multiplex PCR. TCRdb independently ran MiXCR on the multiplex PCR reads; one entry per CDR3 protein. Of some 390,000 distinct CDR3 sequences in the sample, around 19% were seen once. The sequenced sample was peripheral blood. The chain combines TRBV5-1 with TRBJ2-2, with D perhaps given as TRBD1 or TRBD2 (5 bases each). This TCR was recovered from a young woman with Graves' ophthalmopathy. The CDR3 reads CASSLEGTNTGELFF. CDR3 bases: TGCGCCAGCAGCTTGGAGGGGACCAACACCGGGGAGCTGTTTTTT.